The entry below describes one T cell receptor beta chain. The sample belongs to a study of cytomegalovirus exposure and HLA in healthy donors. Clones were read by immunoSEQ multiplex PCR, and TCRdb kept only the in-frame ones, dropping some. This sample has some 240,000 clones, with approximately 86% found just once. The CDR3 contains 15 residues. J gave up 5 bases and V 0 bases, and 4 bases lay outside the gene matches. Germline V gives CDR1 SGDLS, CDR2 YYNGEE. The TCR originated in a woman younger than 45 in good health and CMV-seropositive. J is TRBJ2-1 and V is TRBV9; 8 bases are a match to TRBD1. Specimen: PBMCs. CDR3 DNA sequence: TGTGCCAGCAGCGTAGTTGGACAGGGAAACAATGAGCAGTTCTTC. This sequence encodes CASSVVGQGNNEQFF.